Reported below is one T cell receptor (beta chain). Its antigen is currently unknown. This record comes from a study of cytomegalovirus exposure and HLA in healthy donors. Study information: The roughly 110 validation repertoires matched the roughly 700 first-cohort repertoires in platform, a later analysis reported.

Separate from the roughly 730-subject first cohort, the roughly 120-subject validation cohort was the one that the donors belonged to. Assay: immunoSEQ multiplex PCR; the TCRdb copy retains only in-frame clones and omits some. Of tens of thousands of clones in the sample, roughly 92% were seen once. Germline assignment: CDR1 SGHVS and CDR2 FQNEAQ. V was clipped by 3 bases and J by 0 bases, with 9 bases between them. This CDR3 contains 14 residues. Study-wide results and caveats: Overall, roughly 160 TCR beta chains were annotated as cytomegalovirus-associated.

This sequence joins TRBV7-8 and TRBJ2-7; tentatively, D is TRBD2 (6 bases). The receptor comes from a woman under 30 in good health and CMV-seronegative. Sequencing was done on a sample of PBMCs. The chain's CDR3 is CASSFRDFSYEQYF. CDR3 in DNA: TGTGCCAGCAGCTTCAGGGACTTCTCCTACGAGCAGTACTTC.